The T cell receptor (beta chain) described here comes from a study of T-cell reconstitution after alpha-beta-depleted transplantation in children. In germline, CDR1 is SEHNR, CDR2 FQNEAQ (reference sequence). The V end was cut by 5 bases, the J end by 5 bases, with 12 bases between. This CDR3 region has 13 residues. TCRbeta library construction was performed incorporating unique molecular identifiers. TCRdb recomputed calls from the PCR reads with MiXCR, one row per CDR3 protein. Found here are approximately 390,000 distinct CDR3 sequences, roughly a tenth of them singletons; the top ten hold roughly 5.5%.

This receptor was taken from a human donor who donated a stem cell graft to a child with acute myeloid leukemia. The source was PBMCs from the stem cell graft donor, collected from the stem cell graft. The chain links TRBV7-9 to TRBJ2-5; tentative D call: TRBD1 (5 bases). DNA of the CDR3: TGTGCCAGCAGCAGGGGAACCACGGAGACCCAGTACTTC. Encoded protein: CASSRGTTETQYF. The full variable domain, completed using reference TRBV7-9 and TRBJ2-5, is DTGVSQNPRHKITKRGQNVTFRCDPISEHNRLYWYRQTLGQGPEFLTYFQNEAQLEKSRLLSDRFSAERPKGSFSTLEIQRTEQGDSAMYLCASSRGTTETQYFGPGTRLLVL.